What follows are 3 T cell receptor beta chains derived from one specimen sequenced in a study of T cell changes during pregnancy in multiple sclerosis. Assay used: immunoSEQ multiplex PCR; TCRdb lists only in-frame clones, some missing. The sample lists approximately 130,000 clones, roughly 95% occurring once. Specimen: peripheral blood, collected after pregnancy. The receptors were gathered from a female donor with multiple sclerosis, enrolled in a pregnancy study.

This chain joins TRBV7-6 and TRBJ2-5; 8 bases map to TRBD1. The V and J ends lost 5 bases and 4 bases, in that order; junction bases with no gene match: 6. The length of the CDR3 is 14 residues. CDR1 and CDR2 (germline): SGHVS, FNYEAQ. CDR3: CASSTQGVGETQYF. CDR3 bases: TGTGCCAGCAGCACACAGGGGGTTGGAGAGACCCAGTACTTC.

The V call is TRBV5-6, the J call TRBJ2-1; possibly TRBD2 for D (5 bases). CDR3 length equals 17 residues. With 2 bases removed from V and 3 bases from J, the gap between germline ends came to 18 bases. The V gene's germline CDR1 is SGHDT and CDR2 YYEEEE. In DNA, the CDR3 is TGTGCCAGCAGCTTAATACCGCATCGTGGAGGCTACAATGAGCAGTTCTTC. Protein: CASSLIPHRGGYNEQFF.

A single count supports this clone. V is TRBV4-2 and J is TRBJ2-1; 12 bases fit TRBD2. With 5 bases clipped from V and 8 bases from J, the junction kept 7 bases outside the gene matches. From germline, CDR1 is LGHNA and CDR2 YNFKEQ. The CDR3 is 15 residues long. Written as DNA, the CDR3 is TGTGCCAGCAGCTACCTAGCGGGAGGGCACTATGAGCAGTTCTTC. Its protein is CASSYLAGGHYEQFF.